One and the same sample provided the 26 T cell receptor beta chains below, sequenced in a study of T cells in Graves' hyperthyroidism and ophthalmopathy. The source material, RNA transcripts, was used to amplify TCR beta CDR3 regions. An initial round of RT-PCR targeting the TCR CDR3 relied on the HTBI primer set. TCRdb passed the multiplex PCR reads through MiXCR, listing each CDR3 protein once. This table has roughly 400,000 distinct CDR3 sequences, around a sixth appearing once. Sequencing was carried out using blood. The receptors derive from a woman under 30 with Graves' hyperthyroidism that later progressed to Graves' ophthalmopathy.

The rearrangement uses TRBV14 and TRBJ2-2; 12 nucleotides line up with TRBD2. Looked up from germline, CDR1 is SGHDN and CDR2 is FVKESK. After removal of 0 bases from V and 0 bases from J, the junction contained 14 bases not matched to a gene. The CDR3 is 22 amino acids. The CDR3 protein is CASSQDIAVGLAGSSNTGELFF. CDR3 coding DNA: TGTGCCAGCAGCCAAGATATTGCGGTGGGACTAGCGGGTTCATCGAACACCGGGGAGCTGTTTTTT.

There are many counts of this clonotype. This chain links TRBV7-9 with TRBJ2-1, with D perhaps matching TRBD1 (5 bases). Trimming took 11 bases from V and 0 from J, leaving 14 bases between them. The V gene's germline CDR1 is SEHNR and CDR2 FQNEAQ (reference sequence). This CDR3 is built from 14 residues. CDR3 sequence: CAGKKGDSYNEQFF. Here the CDR3 DNA reads TGTGCCGGCAAAAAAGGGGACTCCTACAATGAGCAGTTCTTC.

This sequence joins TRBV30 and TRBJ2-7, with D tentatively TRBD1 (6 bases). CDR3 length: 13 amino acids. CDR1 GTSNPN and CDR2 SVGIG come from the germline V gene (reference sequence). V was trimmed by 0 bases and J by 6 bases, leaving 12 bases between them. The CDR3 is CAWSVLVGGEQYF. The CDR3 bases are TGTGCCTGGAGTGTACTGGTAGGGGGCGAGCAGTACTTC. Filled out from reference TRBV30 and TRBJ2-7, the complete variable domain reads SQTIHQWPATLVQPVGSPLSLECTVEGTSNPNLYWYRQAAGRGLQLLFYSVGIGQISSEVPQNLSASRPQDRQFILSSKKLLLSDSGFYLCAWSVLVGGEQYFGPGTRLTVT.

This clonotype occurred many times. The rearrangement joins TRBV11-2 to TRBJ1-1; tentative D call: TRBD1 (6 bases). The CDR3 length is 16 residues. Trimming pared 2 bases from V and 0 bases from J, leaving 13 bases between. Germline CDR1 is SGHAT and CDR2 is FQNNGV. CDR3 sequence: CASSLRGIRMNTEAFF. The CDR3 region has the DNA TGTGCCAGCAGCTTAAGGGGGATACGCATGAACACTGAAGCTTTCTTT.

The table lists this clonotype with a few counts. V usage is TRBV5-1 and J usage is TRBJ2-1; possibly TRBD1 for D (5 bases). Germline V lookup: CDR1 SGHRS, CDR2 YFSETQ. The V and J ends lost 6 bases and 1 base respectively, with 11 bases between them. The CDR3 consists of 14 residues. The CDR3 nucleotides read TGCGCCAGCAATCGACAGCCTTCCTACAATGAGCAGTTCTTC. It is translated as CASNRQPSYNEQFF. Together with reference TRBV5-1 and TRBJ2-1, the CDR3 gives the full variable domain: KAGVTQTPRYLIKTRGQQVTLSCSPISGHRSVSWYQQTPGQGLQFLFEYFSETQRNKGNFPGRFSGRQFSNSRSEMNVSTLELGDSALYLCASNRQPSYNEQFFGPGTRLTVL.

This clonotype was counted ten times or more. The CDR3 is CASSGGTSGLDTQYF. The CDR3 DNA follows: TGTGCCAGCAGTGGCGGGACTAGCGGTTTAGATACGCAGTATTTT. The chain carries TRBV2 and TRBJ2-3, with 11 bases fitting TRBD2. J gave up 5 bases and V 4 bases, and 5 bases lay outside the gene matches. There are 15 residues in the CDR3. Germline CDR1 and CDR2: SNHLY and FYNNEI.

This clonotype has ten or more counts. This chain links TRBV27 with TRBJ1-1; tentatively, D is TRBD1 (5 bases). The CDR3 contains 14 residues. Per the germline V gene, CDR1 is MNHEY and CDR2 is SMNVEV (reference sequence). V lost 8 bases to trimming and J lost 0 bases, with 13 bases between them. CDR3 in amino acids: CASARGLMNTEAFF. Written as DNA, the CDR3 is TGTGCCAGCGCGCGGGGACTAATGAACACTGAAGCTTTCTTT.

At least ten counts were recorded for this clonotype. The chain is built from TRBV27 and TRBJ2-7, with D possibly being TRBD1 (5 bases). Trimming cost V 3 bases and J 0 bases, with 15 bases left between them. The CDR3 runs to 16 residues. CDR1 is MNHEY and CDR2 is SMNVEV in the germline V gene (reference sequence). The CDR3 bases are TGTGCCAGCAGTTTCGCCGACAGCCTCTACTCCTACGAGCAGTACTTC. Encoded protein: CASSFADSLYSYEQYF.

At least ten counts were recorded for this clonotype. This chain connects TRBV28 to TRBJ1-2; D is unclear. The V gene's germline CDR1 is MDHEN and CDR2 SYDVKM. Trimming took off 6 bases at V and 7 bases at J, with 18 bases between the two ends. This CDR3 is 14 amino acids long. For the CDR3, the DNA is TGTGCCAGCAGACAAGGGAATCGGTTGAGTGGCTACACCTTC. Protein product: CASRQGNRLSGYTF.

This clonotype appeared many times. The chain combines TRBV2 with TRBJ1-5, with unresolved D. This CDR3 region has 14 residues. The V end lost 4 bases, the J end lost 4 bases, and 11 bases lay between the germline ends. Germline V lookup: CDR1 SNHLY, CDR2 FYNNEI. As DNA, the CDR3 is TGTGCCAGCAGTGGGACCCTCCAGAATCAGCCCCAGCATTTT. This sequence encodes CASSGTLQNQPQHF. Looking up the rest from reference TRBV2 and TRBJ1-5 gives the full variable domain: EPEVTQTPSHQVTQMGQEVILRCVPISNHLYFYWYRQILGQKVEFLVSFYNNEISEKSEIFDDQFSVERPDGSNFTLKIRSTKLEDSAMYFCASSGTLQNQPQHFGDGTRLSIL.

This clonotype was detected only once. A much more abundant neighbour one base away suggests this may be a read error. The chain is built from TRBV5-5 and TRBJ2-6, with no clear D. Germline values: CDR1 SGHKS, CDR2 YYEKEE (reference sequence). CDR3 length: 19 residues. Trimming stripped 0 bases from V and 2 bases from J, with 18 bases between. The DNA of the CDR3 is TGTGCCAGCAGCTTGGGTTTAGCAGTAACACCTACTGGGGCCAACGTCCTGACTTTC. It codes for CASSLGLAVTPTGANVLTF. Combining the CDR3 with reference TRBV5-5 and TRBJ2-6 gives the whole variable domain DAGVTQSPTHLIKTRGQQVTLRCSPISGHKSVSWYQQVLGQGPQFIFQYYEKEERGRGNFPDRFSARQFPNYSSELNVNALLLGDSALYLCASSLGLAVTPTGANVLTFGAGSRLTVL.

This chain links TRBV18 with TRBJ1-1; TRBD1 aligns across 11 bases. The ends lost 6 bases at V and 4 bases at J; junction bases unmatched: 7. The CDR3 length is 15 residues. In germline, CDR1 is KGHSH, CDR2 LQKENI. The chain's CDR3 is CASSQGTGGITEAFF. CDR3 bases: TGTGCCAGCTCCCAAGGGACAGGGGGGATCACTGAAGCTTTCTTT.

This clonotype has just a few counts. The rearrangement joins TRBV2 to TRBJ1-4; 10 nucleotides match TRBD1. This CDR3 contains 15 residues. The junction had 4 bases not matched to a gene; V was cut back by 2 bases and J by 7 bases. Germline lookup yields CDR1 SNHLY and CDR2 FYNNEI. The CDR3: CASSESDRGLEKLFF. DNA for the CDR3: TGTGCCAGCAGTGAATCAGACAGGGGGCTTGAAAAACTGTTTTTT.

There are a few counts of this clonotype. One end of the junction does not line up with germline, which may come from a read error. This chain uses TRBV5-1 with TRBJ2-7; a possible D gene is TRBD2 (6 bases). The CDR3 consists of 12 residues. CDR1 and CDR2 from the germline V gene are SGHRS and YFSETQ. Here the CDR3 reads CASNLEGYEQYF. The DNA for the CDR3 is TGCGCCAGCAACTTGGAGGGCTACGAGCAGTACTTC.

This chain connects TRBV9 to TRBJ2-1; the D is unclear. There are 14 residues in the CDR3. CDR1 is SGDLS, CDR2 YYNGEE, per germline. With 4 bases removed from V and 3 bases from J, the gap between germline ends came to 11 bases. The CDR3: CASSYRSNYNEQFF. The DNA for the CDR3 is TGTGCCAGCAGCTACCGGAGCAACTACAATGAGCAGTTCTTC.

There are a few counts of this clonotype. This rearrangement joins TRBV5-1 to TRBJ1-2; TRBD1 matches at 8 bases. Trimming cost V 4 bases and J 4 bases; bases outside gene matches: 3. The germline CDR1 and CDR2 sequences are SGHRS and YFSETQ. This CDR3 spans 13 amino acids. The chain's CDR3 is CASSQTGAYGYTF. The CDR3 DNA is TGCGCCAGCAGCCAGACAGGGGCCTATGGCTACACCTTC.

This clonotype was detected only once. CDR3 bases: TGTGCCACCAGTGACCGGGCTGGTGGTGGAGATACGCAGTATTTT. Protein sequence: CATSDRAGGGDTQYF. The chain has TRBV24-1 and TRBJ2-3; D gene unclear. CDR1 and CDR2 (germline): KGHDR, SFDVKD. Deletions cut 4 bases from V and 5 bases from J, with 15 bases between. CDR3 length equals 15 residues.

The V gene is TRBV19, the J gene TRBJ2-1; D could derive from TRBD1 or TRBD2 (5 bases each). The CDR3 extends over 19 amino acids. V lost 4 bases to trimming and J lost 1 base, with 23 bases between them. The germline CDR1 and CDR2 sequences are LNHDA and SQIVND (reference sequence). The CDR3 is CASSSVLAPGEGSYNEQFF. In DNA, the CDR3 is TGTGCCAGTAGTAGTGTTCTCGCCCCCGGTGAGGGGTCCTACAATGAGCAGTTCTTC.

The table lists this clonotype with many counts. The gene calls are TRBV20-1 and TRBJ1-5; D remains unclear. Deletions cut 3 bases from V and 2 bases from J, with 11 bases between. The CDR3 totals 14 residues. CDR1 and CDR2 from the germline V gene are DFQATT and SNEGSKA (reference sequence). Written as DNA, the CDR3 is TGCAGTGCTAGGAGACTGGGTGGCAATCAGCCCCAGCATTTT. Encoded protein: CSARRLGGNQPQHF.

This clonotype has ten or more counts. The CDR3 sequence is CASSRTGGETQYF. The CDR3 region has the DNA TGTGCCAGCAGCAGAACAGGGGGCGAGACCCAGTACTTC. V is TRBV11-1 and J is TRBJ2-5; 9 nucleotides line up with TRBD1. V was pared by 5 bases and J by 5 bases, with 3 bases of the junction left unmatched. CDR1 SGHAT and CDR2 FQDESV come from the germline V gene (reference sequence). The length of the CDR3 is 13 residues.

This chain joins TRBV5-6 and TRBJ2-2; D not resolved. With 4 bases removed from V and 5 bases from J, the gap between germline ends came to 9 bases. Germline assignment: CDR1 SGHDT and CDR2 YYEEEE. CDR3 size: 13 residues. The CDR3 loop reads CASSGITTGELFF. The CDR3 DNA sequence: TGTGCCAGCAGCGGGATAACTACCGGGGAGCTGTTTTTT.

This clonotype occurred many times. The V gene is TRBV2, the J gene TRBJ1-1; weak D call: TRBD1 (5 bases). V was clipped by 8 bases and J by 7 bases, with 17 bases between them. This CDR3 contains 13 residues. Per germline, CDR1 SNHLY and CDR2 FYNNEI. The chain's CDR3 is CASPFRRDVEAFF. The CDR3 DNA follows: TGTGCCAGCCCGTTTAGGAGGGACGTTGAAGCTTTCTTT.

This clonotype was observed a few times. J is TRBJ2-5 and V is TRBV4-1; a weak D match, TRBD1 (7 bases). V dropped 6 bases and J dropped 1 base, with 27 bases sitting between them. The CDR3 extends over 19 amino acids. The germline CDR1 and CDR2 sequences are MGHRA and YSYEKL. CDR3 sequence reads: CASSPGQGVLAVRQETQYF. CDR3 nucleotides: TGCGCCAGCAGTCCAGGGCAGGGGGTATTAGCGGTCCGCCAAGAGACCCAGTACTTC.

The rearrangement uses TRBV19 and TRBJ2-7; TRBD1 agrees at 8 bases. The V and J ends lost 5 bases and 9 bases, in that order; junction bases with no gene match: 6. Germline V gene lookup returns CDR1 LNHDA and CDR2 SQIVND (reference sequence). The CDR3 is made up of 12 amino acids. Here the CDR3 reads CASSPPGGSQYF. In DNA form, the CDR3 reads TGTGCCAGTAGTCCTCCAGGGGGCTCGCAGTACTTC.

The chain uses TRBV28 and TRBJ2-1; 13 nucleotides agree with TRBD2. Per germline, CDR1 MDHEN and CDR2 SYDVKM. With 4 bases clipped from V and 0 bases from J, the junction kept 15 bases outside the gene matches. The CDR3 loop spans 21 amino acids. Here the CDR3 reads CASSSSFGTSGTESSYNEQFF. CDR3 DNA: TGTGCCAGCAGTTCTTCTTTCGGGACTAGCGGGACCGAGAGCTCCTACAATGAGCAGTTCTTC.

There are many counts of this clonotype. The V call is TRBV10-3, the J call TRBJ2-5; 7 positions agree with TRBD1. Germline values: CDR1 ENHRY, CDR2 SYGVKD. This CDR3 has 16 amino acids. V gave up 5 bases and J gave up 1 base; unmatched junction bases: 10. CDR3 protein: CAISPLGDSSQETQYF. The CDR3 bases are TGTGCCATCAGTCCTCTCGGGGACAGTTCCCAAGAGACCCAGTACTTC.